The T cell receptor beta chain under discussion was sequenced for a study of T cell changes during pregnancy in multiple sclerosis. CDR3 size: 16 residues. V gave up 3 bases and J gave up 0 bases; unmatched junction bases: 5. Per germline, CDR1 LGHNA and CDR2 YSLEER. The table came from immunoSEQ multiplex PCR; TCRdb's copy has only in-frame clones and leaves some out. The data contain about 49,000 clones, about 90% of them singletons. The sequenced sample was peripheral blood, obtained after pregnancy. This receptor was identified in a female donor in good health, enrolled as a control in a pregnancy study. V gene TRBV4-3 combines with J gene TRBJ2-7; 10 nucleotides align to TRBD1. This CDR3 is CASSHAGTGDSYEQYF. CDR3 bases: TGCGCCAGCAGCCACGCTGGGACAGGGGACTCCTACGAGCAGTACTTC.